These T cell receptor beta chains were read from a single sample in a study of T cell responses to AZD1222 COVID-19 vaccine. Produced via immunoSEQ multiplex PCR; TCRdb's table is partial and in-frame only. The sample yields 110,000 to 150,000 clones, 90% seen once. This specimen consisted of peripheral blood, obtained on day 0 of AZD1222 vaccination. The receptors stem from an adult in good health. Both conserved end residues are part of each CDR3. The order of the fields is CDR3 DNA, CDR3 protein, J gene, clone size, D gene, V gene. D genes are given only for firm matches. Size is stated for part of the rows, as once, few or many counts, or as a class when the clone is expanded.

TGTGCCAGCAGCCTACCGGGAGGGGTTTACAATGAGCAGTTCTTC,CASSLPGGVYNEQFF,TRBJ2-1,.,TRBD2,TRBV5-4
TGTGCCAGCAGTTACGAGACGAACACTGAAGCTTTCTTT,CASSYETNTEAFF,TRBJ1-1,.,.,TRBV6-5
TGTGCCAGCAGCTTGGCAGTTAGAGGGAGAGCCTACGAGCAGTACTTC,CASSLAVRGRAYEQYF,TRBJ2-7,once,.,TRBV5-6
TGTGCCAGCACTGACCTAATGGTACGAGCTTTCTTT,CASTDLMVRAFF,TRBJ1-1,.,.,TRBV25-1
TGTGCCAGCAGCAGGGAAGGGGGAACAATATACGAGCAGTACTTC,CASSREGGTIYEQYF,TRBJ2-7,.,.,TRBV2
TGCGCCAGCAGCCAAGATGCGGAAGAAAAACTGTTTTTT,CASSQDAEEKLFF,TRBJ1-4,.,.,TRBV4-1
TGTGCCAGCAGCCAAGTAGGCTTGTACTACGAGCAGTACTTC,CASSQVGLYYEQYF,TRBJ2-7,.,.,TRBV4-2
TGTGCCAGTAGTATAGGTTGGGGTTCCAACCAAGAGACCCAGTACTTC,CASSIGWGSNQETQYF,TRBJ2-5,.,.,TRBV19
TGTGCCAGCAGTTTACGGGGACTAGCGGGGCCCACCGGGGAGCTGTTTTTT,CASSLRGLAGPTGELFF,TRBJ2-2,once,TRBD2,TRBV11-2
TGTGCTAGCAGCTTAGGCGGCACAGATACGCAGTATTTT,CASSLGGTDTQYF,TRBJ2-3,.,.,TRBV7-7
TGCGCCAGCAGCCAAGATCGGTCAGGCGGGAGGGGCTACAATGAGCAGTTCTTC,CASSQDRSGGRGYNEQFF,TRBJ2-1,.,TRBD2,TRBV4-3
TGTGCCAGCAGCGTAGGAACAGGGTTGACCTACGAGCAGTACTTC,CASSVGTGLTYEQYF,TRBJ2-7,.,.,TRBV9